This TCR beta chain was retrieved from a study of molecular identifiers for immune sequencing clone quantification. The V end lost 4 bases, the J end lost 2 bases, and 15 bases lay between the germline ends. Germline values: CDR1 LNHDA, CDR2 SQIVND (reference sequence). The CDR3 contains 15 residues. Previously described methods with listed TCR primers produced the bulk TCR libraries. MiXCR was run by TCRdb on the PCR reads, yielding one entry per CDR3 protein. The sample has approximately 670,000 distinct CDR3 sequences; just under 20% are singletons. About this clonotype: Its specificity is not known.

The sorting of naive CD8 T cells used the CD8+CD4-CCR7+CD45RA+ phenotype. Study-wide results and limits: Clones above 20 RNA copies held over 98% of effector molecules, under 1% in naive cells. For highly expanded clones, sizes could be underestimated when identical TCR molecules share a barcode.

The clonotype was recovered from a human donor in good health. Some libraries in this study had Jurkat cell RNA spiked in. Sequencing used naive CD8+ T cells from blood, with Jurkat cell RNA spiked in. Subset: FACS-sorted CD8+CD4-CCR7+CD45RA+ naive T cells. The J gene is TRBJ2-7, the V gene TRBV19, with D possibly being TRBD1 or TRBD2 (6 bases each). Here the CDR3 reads CASSTAGGSTYEQYF. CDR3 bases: TGTGCCAGTAGTACCGCCGGGGGCTCAACCTACGAGCAGTACTTC.